The source of this TCR beta chain is a study of cytomegalovirus exposure and HLA in healthy donors. Findings and caveats of the study: For most subjects, TCR beta sequences were reported to predict HLA-A and HLA-B alleles with accuracy.

V lost 8 bases, J lost 1 base, and 7 bases stayed unmatched. The length of the CDR3 is 15 residues. Per germline, CDR1 MGHRA and CDR2 YSYEKL. PCR used 60 Vbeta primers and 13 Jbeta primers. TCRdb's table, derived via immunoSEQ multiplex PCR, lists solely in-frame clones and lacks some. The profile shows 150,000 to 200,000 clones, approximately 79% of them singletons. Regarding this clone: Its antigen is undetermined.

This chain links TRBV4-1 with TRBJ2-3; TRBD1 aligns across 9 bases. This receptor was taken from a girl aged 5-17 years in good health and CMV-seropositive. Sequences were obtained from PBMCs. The CDR3 spells CASHIGDRGTDTQYF. The DNA for the CDR3 is TGCGCCAGCCACATTGGGGACAGGGGCACAGATACGCAGTATTTT.